The 12 T cell receptor beta chains below were found in one sample sequenced in a study of breast tumors, draining lymph nodes, adjacent tissues. The lymph nodes were axillary draining lymph nodes from breast cancer patients. TCRdb ran MiXCR on the multiplex PCR reads and lists one entry per CDR3 protein. The data hold about 230,000 distinct CDR3 sequences, with approximately 29% observed a single time. The sequencing input was axillary lymph node tissue. The source is a female donor with breast cancer. Some clones in this sample may be carry-over from other donors' samples.

This clonotype was observed a single time. This may be a read error: a much more frequent sequence differs by one nucleotide. The chain couples TRBV3-1 to TRBJ2-7; the D gene could be TRBD1 or TRBD2 (5 bases each). The CDR3 extends over 15 amino acids. Germline-derived CDR1 and CDR2 are LGHDT and YNNKEL (reference sequence). V lost 1 base to trimming and J lost 6 bases, with 16 bases between them. CDR3 DNA: TGTGCCAGCAGCCAAGTTGGTGGGGGAGAGTCCGAGCAGTACTTC. Translated, it gives CASSQVGGGESEQYF.

The chain combines TRBV20-1 with TRBJ2-5, with 11 positions matching TRBD1. CDR1 is DFQATT, CDR2 SNEGSKA, per germline (reference sequence). CDR3 size: 14 residues. Trimming cost V 6 bases and J 9 bases; bases outside gene matches: 12. CDR3 residues: CSASQGTGGQPQYF. Here the CDR3 DNA reads TGCAGTGCCTCTCAGGGGACAGGGGGACAGCCCCAGTACTTC.

The genes are TRBV5-1 and TRBJ1-6, with D perhaps TRBD1 (5 bases). CDR3 length equals 14 residues. V gave up 5 bases and J gave up 7 bases, with 13 bases separating them. Per the germline V gene, CDR1 is SGHRS and CDR2 is YFSETQ. The CDR3 spells CASSPGTVNSPLHF. CDR3 coding DNA: TGCGCCAGCAGTCCCGGGACGGTGAATTCACCCCTCCACTTT. Complete variable domain (other parts from reference TRBV5-1 and TRBJ1-6): KAGVTQTPRYLIKTRGQQVTLSCSPISGHRSVSWYQQTPGQGLQFLFEYFSETQRNKGNFPGRFSGRQFSNSRSEMNVSTLELGDSALYLCASSPGTVNSPLHFGNGTRLTVT.

The chain joins TRBV12-5 to TRBJ2-4; TRBD2 matches at 8 bases. The CDR3 has 17 residues. Unmatched junction bases numbered 8, after V lost 4 bases and J lost 0 bases. Looked up from germline, CDR1 is LGHNT and CDR2 is FRNRAP. In DNA, the CDR3 is TGTGCTAGTGGTTGCTGGGGAGCGGGGGTAGCCAAAAACATTCAGTACTTC. Its protein is CASGCWGAGVAKNIQYF. Full variable domain (missing parts from reference TRBV12-5 and TRBJ2-4): DARVTQTPRHKVTEMGQEVTMRCQPILGHNTVFWYRQTMMQGLELLAYFRNRAPLDDSGMPKDRFSAEMPDATLATLKIQPSEPRDSAVYFCASGCWGAGVAKNIQYFGAGTRLSVL.

This chain links TRBV20-1 with TRBJ2-5; 9 nucleotides match TRBD1. The CDR3 sequence is 18 residues long. Germline-derived CDR1 and CDR2 are DFQATT and SNEGSKA (reference sequence). The V segment lost 3 bases and the J segment 2 bases; nucleotides outside the gene matches: 16. The CDR3 DNA reads as TGCAGTGCTAGCCCTGGGACAGGGCAGGCTAGGCAACAAGAGACCCAGTACTTC. Residues: CSASPGTGQARQQETQYF.

This clonotype came up a few times. A much larger clone lies a single base off, so this may be a read error. The V and J genes are TRBV20-1 and TRBJ1-2; D gene unclear. The CDR3 totals 12 residues. The germline V gene encodes CDR1 DFQATT and CDR2 SNEGSKA (reference sequence). The CDR3 loop is CSASKGYYGSTF. The CDR3 DNA follows: TGCAGTGCTAGTAAGGGATACTATGGCTCCACCTTC.

In its sample, this clonotype was seen many times. This chain links TRBV25-1 with TRBJ1-4; weak D call: TRBD1 (5 bases). CDR1 is MGHDK and CDR2 is SYGVNS in the germline V gene. Trimming left V 4 bases short and J 5 bases short, with 11 bases between. This CDR3 has 14 amino acids. CDR3 in DNA: TGTGCCAGCAGTGTACAGGTGGGGAATGAAAAACTGTTTTTT. This gives the protein CASSVQVGNEKLFF.

This clonotype was seen at least ten times. V usage is TRBV6-6 and J usage is TRBJ2-6; D gene uncertain. From germline, CDR1 is MNHNY and CDR2 SVGAGI (reference sequence). V lost 8 bases, J lost 2 bases, and 4 bases lay in between. The CDR3 length is 12 residues. The CDR3 nucleotides are TGTGCCAGCCACCCTGGGGCCAACGTCCTGACTTTC. Amino acid sequence: CASHPGANVLTF.

A single count supports this clonotype. Compared with germline, one end of the junction differs, possibly owing to a read error. V usage is TRBV27 and J usage is TRBJ2-3, with D hard to call. The CDR3 runs to 15 residues. CDR1 and CDR2 (germline): MNHEY, SMNVEV (reference sequence). The CDR3 DNA reads as TGTGCTTTCCTCGCCGGACGGCCTGGCACAGATACGCGGTATTTT. It codes for CAFLAGRPGTDTRYF.

This clonotype was counted many times. The rearrangement links TRBV3-1 to TRBJ2-7; no clear D gene. V lost 4 bases, J lost 4 bases, and 8 bases lay in between. This CDR3 contains 12 residues. Germline CDR1 and CDR2: LGHDT and YNNKEL (reference sequence). Written as DNA, the CDR3 is TGTGCCAGCAGCCCCGGTGATTACGAGCAGTACTTC. Translating gives CASSPGDYEQYF.

This chain connects TRBV12-3 or TRBV12-4 to TRBJ2-1; 8 bases line up with TRBD2. This CDR3 is built from 14 residues. The J segment lost 7 bases and the V segment lost 8 bases, leaving 10 bases of the junction unmatched. The DNA for the CDR3 is TGTGCCAGCGAAATCCCGGGAGGGAGGAATGAGCAGTTCTTC. As protein: CASEIPGGRNEQFF.

The genes are TRBV7-8 and TRBJ2-5; perhaps TRBD2 as D (5 bases). Trimming stripped 1 base from V and 5 bases from J, with 14 bases between. CDR1 is SGHVS, CDR2 FQNEAQ, per germline. The CDR3 length is 15 residues. Here the CDR3 reads CASSLEFAGMETQYF. CDR3 sequence (DNA): TGTGCCAGCAGCTTAGAATTCGCGGGTATGGAGACCCAGTACTTC.